This TCR beta chain appears in the sequencing data of a study of T cell repertoires in cytomegalovirus infection. On the study more broadly: In the study, CMV epitopes included recently identified HLA-C-restricted and well-studied HLA-B-restricted ones. Carrying CMV and the relevant HLA type showed in public TCR beta signatures. Regarding the study as a whole: HLA-C-restricted CMV-specific TCR beta clonotypes were dominant in the ex vivo response. The cumulative frequency of public TCR beta families identified carriers of CMV plus the relevant HLA.

MiXCR, applied by TCRdb to the reads, yields one record per CDR3 protein. Of approximately 910,000 distinct CDR3 sequences in the sample, roughly 31% were seen once. This clonotype was picked up a small number of times. Antigen unknown. Trimming took 3 bases from V and 2 from J; bases not matched to a gene: 17. CDR3 length: 20 residues. CDR1 SGHVS and CDR2 FNYEAQ come from the germline V gene. Sequenced material: cultured CD8+ T cells from PBMCs, taken from culture after CMV antigen stimulation. This chain links TRBV7-6 with TRBJ2-2; 8 positions agree with TRBD2. This clonotype was sampled from a human donor in good health (CMV status not recorded). Some clones in this sample may be carry-over from other donors' samples. CDR3 nucleotide sequence: TGTGCCAGCAGCTTTACGAGAAGCGGGGGTTCTCCGTCAAACACCGGGGAGCTGTTTTTT. It translates to CASSFTRSGGSPSNTGELFF. Drawing the rest from reference TRBV7-6 and TRBJ2-2, the complete variable domain is GAGVSQSPRYKVTKRGQDVALRCDPISGHVSLYWYRQALGQGPEFLTYFNYEAQQDKSGLPNDRFSAERPEGSISTLTIQRTEQRDSAMYRCASSFTRSGGSPSNTGELFFGEGSRLTVL.